Below, 25 T cell receptor beta chains from the same sample are listed, as sequenced in a study of T cells in women clearing cervical HPV infection. The data were produced by immunoSEQ multiplex PCR, yet TCRdb's version contains in-frame clones alone and is incomplete. This table holds some 43,000 clones. Sample: blood buffy coat. The receptors were gathered from a woman between 18 and 70 years old with a cervical HPV16 infection that either progressed to CIN3+ or cleared (not recorded which).

With respect to this clone: Read coverage stops 3 residues before the CDR3 terminus; the germline J gene supplies the remainder. This rearrangement joins TRBV29-1 to TRBJ2-5; a possible D gene is TRBD2 (5 bases). The ends were cut back, 6 bases at V and 2 bases at J, with 13 bases in the middle. The CDR3 is 13 residues long. Looked up from germline, CDR1 is SQVTM and CDR2 is ANQGSEA. The CDR3 region is CSVVPGVQETQYF. Partial CDR3 DNA: TGCAGCGTAGTCCCCGGGGTACAAGAGACC.

Turning to this clone: The read ends 3 residues early relative to the CDR3; the germline J gene fills the gap. The V call is TRBV20-1, the J call TRBJ2-1; D gene uncertain. The CDR3 is 12 residues long. Trimming stripped 3 bases from V and 4 bases from J, with 7 bases between. From germline, CDR1 is DFQATT and CDR2 SNEGSKA (reference sequence). The CDR3 is CSARWQYNEQFF. Partial CDR3 DNA: TGCAGTGCTAGGTGGCAGTACAATGAG.

The CDR3 sequence is CASSPPRGGRNEQFF. The CDR3 DNA, read in part, is TGTGCCAGCAGCCCTCCTCGGGGGGGAAGAAATGAG. This rearrangement joins TRBV14 to TRBJ2-1, with 8 positions matching TRBD2. From the germline J gene comes the end of the CDR3, since the read stops 3 residues before it. This CDR3 has 15 amino acids. The germline V gene has CDR1 SGHDN and CDR2 FVKESK. Trimming removed 4 bases from V and 7 bases from J; junction bases left unmatched: 9. The full variable domain, completed using reference TRBV14 and TRBJ2-1, is EAGVTQFPSHSVIEKGQTVTLRCDPISGHDNLYWYRRVMGKEIKFLLHFVKESKQDESGMPNNRFLAERTGGTYSTLKVQPAELEDSGVYFCASSPPRGGRNEQFFGPGTRLTVL.

About this clone: Read sequence stops 3 residues before the CDR3 end, and the germline J gene provides the missing end. The gene calls are TRBV5-6 and TRBJ1-5; 7 nucleotides align to TRBD1. The CDR3 totals 13 residues. The V segment lost 1 base and the J segment 7 bases; nucleotides outside the gene matches: 2. Germline V CDR1 and CDR2: SGHDT, YYEEEE. The part of the CDR3 DNA that was read is TGTGCCAGCAGCTTGCAAGGGGGCCAGCCC. Translating it yields CASSLQGGQP. The full CDR3 is CASSLQGGQPQHF.

In regard to this clone: The CDR3 is cut off 3 residues early in the read; its end comes from the germline J gene. The chain couples TRBV12-3 or TRBV12-4 to TRBJ2-3; perhaps TRBD1 as D (6 bases). The CDR3 is made up of 14 amino acids. V lost 8 bases, J lost 2 bases, and 14 bases lay in between. The CDR3 loop reads CASQGSTFTDTQYF. CDR3 bases read: TGTGCCAGCCAGGGGTCCACTTTCACAGATACG.

Turning to this clone: The read ends 3 residues shy of where the CDR3 ends; the end is completed using the germline J gene. The rearrangement uses TRBV5-1 and TRBJ2-1; 15 bases line up with TRBD2. Germline lookup yields CDR1 SGHRS and CDR2 YFSETQ. This CDR3 spans 20 amino acids. After removal of 1 base from V and 3 bases from J, the junction contained 11 bases not matched to a gene. The DNA read from the CDR3 is TGCGCCAGCAGCTTGTCCGGGACTAGCGGGGGGCCCGTCATCTACAATGAG. Encoded protein: CASSLSGTSGGPVIYNE. The full-length CDR3 reads as CASSLSGTSGGPVIYNEQFF.

Notes on this clone: The read halts 3 residues ahead of the CDR3 end, with the missing end drawn from the germline J gene. This rearrangement joins TRBV19 to TRBJ1-1, with 9 bases fitting TRBD1. This CDR3 is 16 amino acids long. V trimming: 4 bases; J trimming: 1 base; junction bases outside the gene matches: 7. Germline CDR1 and CDR2: LNHDA and SQIVND (reference sequence). CDR3 region: CASSREQGAANTEAFF. The sequenced part of the CDR3 DNA is TGTGCCAGTAGTAGAGAACAGGGGGCGGCGAACACTGAA.

On this clone itself: The sequenced fragment ends 3 residues before the CDR3 boundary, so the rest is inferred from the germline J gene. This chain uses TRBV6-4 with TRBJ2-7, with TRBD1 as a possible D gene (6 bases). V dropped 10 bases and J dropped 5 bases, with 12 bases sitting between them. The CDR3 covers 11 residues. From germline, CDR1 is MRHNA and CDR2 SNTAGT. The sequenced part of the CDR3 DNA is TGTGCCACCGTTGGGGGCAACGAG. This gives the protein CATVGGNE. The CDR3, in full, reads CATVGGNEQYF.

With respect to this clone: Coverage ceases 3 residues before the CDR3 finishes, and the germline J gene fills in the end. The chain carries TRBV28 and TRBJ2-7; 12 bases are a match to TRBD2. The CDR3 contains 13 residues. CDR1 MDHEN and CDR2 SYDVKM come from the germline V gene. Trimming at V came to 6 bases and at J to 6 bases, leaving 3 bases not matched to a gene. The CDR3 DNA, read in part, is TGTGCCAGCAGGTGGACTAGCGGGGTCGAG. This sequence encodes CASRWTSGVE. In full, the CDR3 is CASRWTSGVEQYF.

Worth noting for this clone: The read finishes 3 residues shy of the CDR3 end, and the germline J gene is used to complete it. V gene TRBV7-6 combines with J gene TRBJ2-5, with a weak D call TRBD2 (7 bases). The CDR3 extends over 15 amino acids. Germline CDR1 SGHVS, CDR2 FNYEAQ. Trimming took 0 bases from V and 4 from J, leaving 12 bases between them. The sequenced part of the CDR3 DNA is TGTGCCAGCAGCTTAGCGGGGGGGCACTCAGAGACC. Its translation: CASSLAGGHSET. The entire CDR3 reads CASSLAGGHSETQYF.

About this clone itself: The CDR3 is cut off 3 residues early in the read; its end comes from the germline J gene. V gene TRBV7-3 combines with J gene TRBJ1-6, with 8 bases that match TRBD1. The CDR3 loop spans 14 amino acids. Germline CDR1 and CDR2: SGHTA and FQGTGA. The J segment lost 7 bases and the V segment lost 2 bases, leaving 1 base of the junction unmatched. The CDR3 bases that were read are TGTGCCAGCAGCTTAGGGACAGGCAATTCACCC. Residues: CASSLGTGNSP. The whole CDR3 sequence reads CASSLGTGNSPLHF.

On this clone itself: Read sequence stops 3 residues before the CDR3 end, and the germline J gene provides the missing end. The V and J genes are TRBV27 and TRBJ1-6; TRBD1 agrees at 11 bases. The length of the CDR3 is 17 residues. V was pared by 6 bases and J by 8 bases, with 12 bases of the junction left unmatched. CDR1 is MNHEY, CDR2 SMNVEV, per germline (reference sequence). CDR3: CASRAGTGGRQYSPLHF. The CDR3 DNA, read in part, is TGTGCCAGCAGAGCCGGGACAGGGGGACGTCAGTATTCACCC.

Points on this clone: The read gets to within 3 residues of the CDR3 end, and the germline J gene fills in the rest. The rearrangement uses TRBV15 and TRBJ2-4, with 7 bases lining up with TRBD1. From germline, CDR1 is LNHNV and CDR2 YYDKDF (reference sequence). CDR3 length: 16 residues. With 4 bases clipped from V and 1 base from J, the junction kept 7 bases outside the gene matches. CDR3 DNA, as far as it was read: TGTGCCACCAGCATAAGGGGGCGTACGGCCAAAAACATT. Translation: CATSIRGRTAKNI. Given in full, the CDR3 is CATSIRGRTAKNIQYF.

Note on this clone: The read comes to an end 3 residues before the CDR3 does, leaving the germline J gene to fill in the end. This chain uses TRBV12-3 or TRBV12-4 with TRBJ1-4; D not certain. This CDR3 has 14 amino acids. Trimming took 1 base from V and 10 from J, leaving 13 bases between them. CDR3 sequence reads: CASSLVTPAGKLFF. The part of the CDR3 DNA that was read is TGTGCCAGCAGTTTAGTAACACCAGCGGGAAAA.

The sequenced CDR3 bases are TGCGCCAGCAGCCCCCAACAAACGAAGAACACTGAA. It specifies CASSPQQTKNTE. The full CDR3 protein reads CASSPQQTKNTEAFF. The rearrangement joins TRBV4-1 to TRBJ1-1; no definite D call. The CDR3 extends 3 residues past the end of the read, so its final part is completed from the germline J gene. Germline CDR1 is MGHRA and CDR2 is YSYEKL. V was cut by 4 bases and J by 1 base, with 13 bases left in between. The CDR3 has 15 amino acids.

In the case of this clone: The read is 3 residues too short to cover the CDR3 end, so that end is filled in from the germline J gene. The V call is TRBV6-1, the J call TRBJ2-1, with TRBD1 matching 9 bases. CDR1 and CDR2 (germline): MNHNS, SASEGT. The CDR3 runs to 14 residues. V was pared by 2 bases and J by 7 bases, with 3 bases of the junction left unmatched. CDR3 loop: CASSENRGLNEQFF. CDR3 DNA (partial): TGTGCCAGCAGTGAAAACAGGGGGCTGAATGAG.

A word on this clone: The read halts 3 residues ahead of the CDR3 end, with the missing end drawn from the germline J gene. This rearrangement joins TRBV7-2 to TRBJ2-1; possible D gene TRBD1, 6 bases. Trimming stripped 5 bases from V and 6 bases from J, with 17 bases between. Germline CDR1 SGHTA, CDR2 FQGNSA. This CDR3 is 15 amino acids long. CDR3: CASSRGQGIGNEQFF. CDR3 DNA (partial): TGTGCCAGCAGCCGTGGGCAGGGGATCGGCAATGAG.

Concerning this clone: The read gets to within 3 residues of the CDR3 end, and the germline J gene fills in the rest. The chain combines TRBV12-3 or TRBV12-4 with TRBJ2-1; D perhaps matches TRBD2 (6 bases). The V end lost 7 bases, the J end lost 4 bases, and 11 bases lay between the germline ends. This CDR3 spans 13 amino acids. The CDR3 DNA, read in part, is TGTGCCAGCAACGGGGGTTTGTACAATGAG. Translated: CASNGGLYNE. The CDR3 reads in full as CASNGGLYNEQFF.

Of note for this clone: Coverage ceases 3 residues before the CDR3 finishes, and the germline J gene fills in the end. V is TRBV2 and J is TRBJ2-5; tentative D call: TRBD2 (5 bases). V was trimmed by 8 bases and J by 7 bases, leaving 26 bases between them. Germline loops: CDR1 SNHLY, CDR2 FYNNEI. The CDR3 has 16 residues. CDR3 bases read: TGTGCCAGCGGGAGTGAAATACGACGACCCCGGGGGACC. Translating it yields CASGSEIRRPRGT. The CDR3 in full is CASGSEIRRPRGTQYF.

Worth noting for this clone: The sequence runs out 3 residues before the end of the CDR3; the remainder is reconstructed from the germline J gene. J is TRBJ1-4 and V is TRBV20-1, with unresolved D. The CDR3 sequence is 13 residues long. V lost 3 bases, J lost 4 bases, and 9 bases lay in between. CDR1 is DFQATT, CDR2 SNEGSKA, per germline (reference sequence). The DNA read from the CDR3 is TGCAGTGCTAGGCGTAGACTTAATGAAAAA. It codes for CSARRRLNEK. The full CDR3 is CSARRRLNEKLFF.

Turning to this clone: The read ends 3 residues before the CDR3 terminus; that terminus is restored from the germline J gene. The chain recombines TRBV28 with TRBJ2-5, with TRBD1 matching 8 bases. Germline CDR1 reads MDHEN; CDR2 reads SYDVKM. J gave up 1 base and V 2 bases, and 6 bases lay outside the gene matches. The CDR3 is 16 residues long. Partial CDR3 DNA: TGTGCCAGCAGTTTAACAGGGGGGTCATTCCAAGAGACC. Residues: CASSLTGGSFQET. The whole CDR3 region reads CASSLTGGSFQETQYF. Together with reference TRBV28 and TRBJ2-5, the CDR3 gives the full variable domain: DVKVTQSSRYLVKRTGEKVFLECVQDMDHENMFWYRQDPGLGLRLIYFSYDVKMKEKGDIPEGYSVSREKKERFSLILESASTNQTSMYLCASSLTGGSFQETQYFGPGTRLLVL.

With regard to this clone: The CDR3 extends 3 residues past the end of the read, so its final part is completed from the germline J gene. V and J are TRBV5-1 and TRBJ2-2, with D perhaps TRBD1 (6 bases). Germline V CDR1 and CDR2: SGHRS, YFSETQ. V was pared by 6 bases and J by 2 bases, with 11 bases between. The length of the CDR3 is 14 residues. The CDR3 sequence: CASTQQGNTGELFF. CDR3 DNA, as far as it was read: TGCGCCAGCACCCAACAGGGAAACACCGGGGAG.

About this clone itself: The read stops 3 residues short of the end of the CDR3; the missing end is completed from the germline J gene. V gene TRBV2 combines with J gene TRBJ2-3, with D maybe TRBD1 (6 bases). This CDR3 is 13 amino acids long. Germline lookup yields CDR1 SNHLY and CDR2 FYNNEI. This chain's CDR3 is CASLGQLGETQYF. The DNA read from the CDR3 is TGTGCCAGCTTAGGACAGCTCGGGGAGACG.

On this clone: The read stops 3 residues short of the end of the CDR3; the missing end is completed from the germline J gene. The chain employs TRBV6-2 or TRBV6-3 and TRBJ2-2; D not resolved. Trimming removed 8 bases at V and 10 bases at J, with 8 bases between. The CDR3 covers 10 residues. Germline-derived CDR1 and CDR2 are MNHEY and SVGEGT. CDR3 DNA, as far as it was read: TGTGCCAGCGGCCTTTCGGAG. This encodes CASGLSE. The full CDR3 sequence reads CASGLSELFF.

Remarks on this clone: The CDR3 end is not reached by the read, which stops 3 residues before it; the germline J gene fills it in. This sequence joins TRBV5-1 and TRBJ2-7; 8 bases fit TRBD1. This CDR3 is 13 amino acids long. V was pared by 4 bases and J by 5 bases, with 5 bases of the junction left unmatched. The germline V gene has CDR1 SGHRS and CDR2 YFSETQ. The CDR3 sequence is CASSLDRANEQYF. The DNA read from the CDR3 is TGCGCCAGCAGCCTGGACAGGGCCAACGAG. The full variable domain, completed using reference TRBV5-1 and TRBJ2-7, is KAGVTQTPRYLIKTRGQQVTLSCSPISGHRSVSWYQQTPGQGLQFLFEYFSETQRNKGNFPGRFSGRQFSNSRSEMNVSTLELGDSALYLCASSLDRANEQYFGPGTRLTVT.